These 13 T cell receptor beta chains were sequenced from one sample in a study of T cell repertoires in cytomegalovirus infection (dated by TCRdb to the late 2010s). The instrument given in TCRdb is Illumina HiSeq 1500. Using fastp at Q25 and MiXCR, TCRdb reprocessed the public reads and kept productive beta chains. When rows share a CDR3 protein, they turn into one entry using the most common DNA and genes. For this sample there are around 740,000 distinct CDR3 sequences; 35% appear just once. The ten largest clonotypes hold under 3.5% of the sample. The sequencing input was PBMCs. The source of these receptors is a human donor in good health (CMV status not recorded). Some clones in this sample may be carry-over from other donors' samples.

A few counts support this clonotype. V gene TRBV2 combines with J gene TRBJ2-7, with D perhaps given as TRBD1 or TRBD2 (5 bases each). V was pared by 6 bases and J by 3 bases, with 9 bases between. This CDR3 region has 12 residues. Germline CDR1 reads SNHLY; CDR2 reads FYNNEI. CDR3 residues: CASRWDGYEQYF. Here the CDR3 DNA reads TGTGCCAGCAGGTGGGACGGCTACGAGCAGTACTTC.

The chain links TRBV18 to TRBJ2-6; no definite D call. This CDR3 is 17 amino acids long. The germline V gene encodes CDR1 KGHSH and CDR2 LQKENI. V lost 3 bases and J lost 4, with 16 bases in between. The CDR3 DNA reads as TGTGCCAGCTCACCTCTAACAAACCGGGCGGGGGCCAACGTCCTGACTTTC. Amino acid sequence: CASSPLTNRAGANVLTF.

The rearrangement joins TRBV29-1 to TRBJ1-1; no firm D call. The CDR3 runs to 13 residues. Germline assignment: CDR1 SQVTM and CDR2 ANQGSEA. V lost 0 bases and J 5 bases, leaving 10 bases between the germline ends. CDR3 residues: CSVEEGIGTEAFF. In DNA, the CDR3 is TGCAGCGTTGAAGAGGGGATCGGAACTGAAGCTTTCTTT.

The J gene is TRBJ2-3, the V gene TRBV12-5; the D is unclear. This CDR3 has 13 amino acids. V lost 8 bases to trimming and J lost 0 bases, with 9 bases between them. Germline V gene data show CDR1 as LGHNT and CDR2 as FRNRAP. CDR3 protein: CASNRESTDTQYF. CDR3 in DNA: TGTGCTAGTAATCGAGAGAGCACAGATACGCAGTATTTT.

Only a few counts were recorded for this clonotype. The CDR3 coding sequence is TGTGCCAGCAGCTTCCCGTCGGAGGGGACTATGTACTCTGGGGCCAACGTCCTGACTTTC. As protein: CASSFPSEGTMYSGANVLTF. The V call is TRBV9, the J call TRBJ2-6, with 7 bases aligning to TRBD2. V lost 4 bases and J lost 0; bases outside the gene matches: 16. There are 20 residues in the CDR3. Germline V gives CDR1 SGDLS, CDR2 YYNGEE.

The rearrangement uses TRBV5-4 and TRBJ2-5; tentatively, D is TRBD1 or TRBD2 (6 bases each). Trimming took off 0 bases at V and 4 bases at J, with 13 bases between the two ends. Germline V gene sequence: CDR1 SGHNT, CDR2 YYREEE (reference sequence). This CDR3 contains 15 residues. CDR3 sequence: CASSLVSGGGETQYF. The DNA for the CDR3 is TGTGCCAGCAGCTTGGTATCCGGGGGCGGAGAGACCCAGTACTTC.

This chain connects TRBV4-1 to TRBJ1-6; D is ambiguous. Germline V gene lookup returns CDR1 MGHRA and CDR2 YSYEKL. V was pared by 1 base and J by 0 bases, with 13 bases between. The CDR3 is made up of 18 amino acids. CDR3 sequence reads: CASSQVYRTHSYNSPLHF. The CDR3 nucleotides are TGCGCCAGCAGCCAAGTTTATCGAACCCACTCCTATAATTCACCCCTCCACTTT.

The V call is TRBV18, the J call TRBJ1-2; D might be TRBD1 (6 bases). CDR1 is KGHSH and CDR2 is LQKENI in the germline V gene. The V gene lost 10 bases and the J gene lost 0 bases, with 18 bases spanning the gap. The CDR3 totals 15 residues. The DNA for the CDR3 is TGTGCCAACTCTGCAGACAGGAATTCTAACTATGGCTACACCTTC. Translation: CANSADRNSNYGYTF.

The gene calls are TRBV13 and TRBJ1-2; perhaps TRBD1 as D (6 bases). The CDR3 is made up of 14 amino acids. Germline CDR1 and CDR2: PRHDT and FYEKMQ (reference sequence). The ends were cut back, 4 bases at V and 3 bases at J, with 12 bases in the middle. The CDR3 DNA follows: TGTGCCAGCAGCTCCTGGGACATTGACTATGGCTACACCTTC. Its translation is CASSSWDIDYGYTF.

This chain joins TRBV7-8 and TRBJ1-6, with D maybe TRBD1 (5 bases). Trimming stripped 1 base from V and 7 bases from J, with 11 bases between. CDR1 is SGHVS, CDR2 FQNEAQ, per germline. The CDR3 runs 15 residues. The CDR3, as DNA: TGTGCCAGCAGCTTAGAGAGGGACTGGAATTCACCCCTCCACTTT. Amino acid sequence: CASSLERDWNSPLHF.

This clonotype was seen a few times. CDR3 protein: CASSFGQGAGTEAFF. The CDR3 DNA reads as TGCGCCAGCAGCTTCGGACAGGGGGCTGGAACTGAAGCTTTCTTT. The genes are TRBV5-1 and TRBJ1-1, with 11 bases identical to TRBD1. Germline trimming cut 2 bases from V and 5 bases from J; bases unmatched to any gene: 5. The length of the CDR3 is 15 residues. Per germline, CDR1 SGHRS and CDR2 YFSETQ.

The gene calls are TRBV6-1 and TRBJ1-1; the D gene is possibly TRBD1 (5 bases). The V end was cut by 5 bases, the J end by 0 bases, with 10 bases between. This CDR3 comprises 14 residues. Per the germline V gene, CDR1 is MNHNS and CDR2 is SASEGT. CDR3 region: CASSQRQLNTEAFF. CDR3 sequence (DNA): TGTGCCAGCAGTCAACGACAGTTGAACACTGAAGCTTTCTTT.

CDR3 sequence: CASSYRENTEAFF. The DNA for the CDR3 is TGTGCCAGCAGTTACAGGGAGAACACTGAAGCTTTCTTT. V gene TRBV12-3 or TRBV12-4 combines with J gene TRBJ1-1, with D perhaps matching TRBD1 (6 bases). The CDR3 extends over 13 amino acids. V dropped 4 bases and J dropped 1 base, with 7 bases sitting between them.